The 19 T cell receptor beta chains listed next were all sequenced from one sample in a study of blood T cell repertoires in COVID-19. The protocol was immunoSEQ multiplex PCR, while the TCRdb copy is restricted to in-frame clones and leaves out a portion. This sample yields 60,000 to 85,000 clones, of which about 85% are seen a single time; roughly 11% belongs to the top ten. Input material: peripheral blood. The receptors derive from a man in his 60s with COVID-19, enrolled during active disease.

This clone has only a few counts. Within the sample, other DNA sequences also encode this same CDR3. V is TRBV4-1 and J is TRBJ1-1; the D is unclear. Deletions cut 0 bases from V and 2 bases from J, with 7 bases between. This CDR3 has 14 amino acids. Germline V gives CDR1 MGHRA, CDR2 YSYEKL. This CDR3 is CASSQEPGNTEAFF. The CDR3 region has the DNA TGCGCCAGCAGCCAAGAACCGGGAAACACTGAAGCTTTCTTT.

The chain couples TRBV28 to TRBJ1-6; the D is unclear. V shed 6 bases and J shed 0 bases, with 9 bases lying between them. CDR3 size: 15 residues. The germline V gene encodes CDR1 MDHEN and CDR2 SYDVKM. CDR3: CASSTESSYNSPLHF. The CDR3 nucleotides read TGTGCCAGCAGCACAGAGAGCTCCTATAATTCACCCCTCCACTTT. Supplemented by reference TRBV28 and TRBJ1-6, the full variable domain reads DVKVTQSSRYLVKRTGEKVFLECVQDMDHENMFWYRQDPGLGLRLIYFSYDVKMKEKGDIPEGYSVSREKKERFSLILESASTNQTSMYLCASSTESSYNSPLHFGNGTRLTVT.

The chain employs TRBV14 and TRBJ2-7, with D possibly being TRBD2 (6 bases). CDR3 length: 15 residues. The V end was cut by 0 bases, the J end by 2 bases, with 11 bases between. Germline lookup yields CDR1 SGHDN and CDR2 FVKESK. CDR3 amino acids: CASSQEFSGAYEQYF. CDR3 nucleotides: TGTGCCAGCAGCCAAGAATTTAGCGGAGCCTACGAGCAGTACTTC. Filled out from reference TRBV14 and TRBJ2-7, the complete variable domain reads EAGVTQFPSHSVIEKGQTVTLRCDPISGHDNLYWYRRVMGKEIKFLLHFVKESKQDESGMPNNRFLAERTGGTYSTLKVQPAELEDSGVYFCASSQEFSGAYEQYFGPGTRLTVT.

This chain joins TRBV7-2 and TRBJ2-6, with a possible D match to TRBD1 (7 bases). CDR1 SGHTA and CDR2 FQGNSA come from the germline V gene. Trimming took off 11 bases at V and 4 bases at J, with 12 bases between the two ends. CDR3 length equals 13 residues. DNA of the CDR3: TGTGCCGGGGGGACAGTCGGGGCCAACGTCCTGACTTTC. Amino acid sequence: CAGGTVGANVLTF.

The genes are TRBV6-5 and TRBJ2-5, with TRBD2 identical over 10 bases. The V gene's germline CDR1 is MNHEY and CDR2 SVGAGI. The CDR3 is 15 amino acids. V lost 5 bases and J lost 4; bases outside the gene matches: 7. CDR3 in amino acids: CASSPPSGRGETQYF. Written as DNA, the CDR3 is TGTGCCAGCAGTCCCCCAAGCGGGAGGGGAGAGACCCAGTACTTC.

The chain is built from TRBV30 and TRBJ1-1; perhaps TRBD1 as D (6 bases). The germline gives CDR1 GTSNPN, CDR2 SVGIG (reference sequence). Trimming shortened V by 5 bases and J by 3 bases, and 13 bases separated the two germline ends. This CDR3 has 13 amino acids. The CDR3 coding sequence is TGTGCCTGGGGACAGCAAGGGGACACTGAAGCTTTCTTT. Its translation: CAWGQQGDTEAFF.

J is TRBJ1-2 and V is TRBV30; 7 nucleotides line up with TRBD1. This CDR3 comprises 13 residues. CDR1 and CDR2 from the germline V gene are GTSNPN and SVGIG (reference sequence). V lost 3 bases to trimming and J lost 6 bases; unmatched junction nucleotides: 7. The CDR3 region is CAWSAQTGNGYTF. The CDR3, as DNA: TGTGCCTGGAGCGCACAGACAGGGAATGGCTACACCTTC.

This clone showed up just once. V gene TRBV30 combines with J gene TRBJ2-3, with D tentatively TRBD1 (6 bases). V gave up 2 bases and J gave up 0 bases, with 18 bases separating them. The length of the CDR3 is 17 residues. CDR1 is GTSNPN and CDR2 is SVGIG in the germline V gene (reference sequence). The CDR3 DNA sequence: TGTGCCTGGAGTAACAGACCGGGACAACCAAGCACAGATACGCAGTATTTT. The encoded protein is CAWSNRPGQPSTDTQYF.

Only one count was recorded for this clone. The chain links TRBV6-5 to TRBJ2-1; D ambiguous. The germline V and J ends were trimmed by 4 bases and 0 bases, with 4 bases remaining between them. CDR1 and CDR2 (germline): MNHEY, SVGAGI. CDR3 length equals 13 residues. The CDR3: CASSFSSYNEQFF. The CDR3 DNA is TGTGCCAGCAGTTTCAGCTCCTACAATGAGCAGTTCTTC.

The chain recombines TRBV29-1 with TRBJ1-1; D not resolved. V lost 5 bases and J 0 bases, leaving 16 bases between the germline ends. The CDR3 is made up of 15 amino acids. Germline values: CDR1 SQVTM, CDR2 ANQGSEA. CDR3 in amino acids: CSVSQSGLMNTEAFF. The CDR3 DNA follows: TGCAGCGTTAGTCAAAGTGGACTGATGAACACTGAAGCTTTCTTT.

V is TRBV6-2 or TRBV6-3 and J is TRBJ1-5, with 10 bases aligning to TRBD1. With V trimmed by 2 bases and J by 2 bases, 9 bases remained unmatched. This CDR3 region has 18 residues. CDR1 and CDR2 from the germline V gene are MNHEY and SVGEGT. CDR3 region: CASSYSGTGVNGNQPQHF. The CDR3 nucleotides read TGTGCCAGCAGTTACAGCGGGACAGGGGTAAATGGCAATCAGCCCCAGCATTTT.

The J gene is TRBJ1-5, the V gene TRBV3-1 (or the pseudogene TRBV3-2), with D maybe TRBD1 (5 bases). This CDR3 has 14 amino acids. The germline CDR1 and CDR2 sequences are LGHDT and YNNKEL (reference sequence). The V end lost 4 bases, the J end lost 4 bases, and 11 bases lay between the germline ends. The CDR3 here is CASSRSGGNQPQHF. CDR3 coding DNA: TGTGCCAGCAGCCGATCCGGGGGGAATCAGCCCCAGCATTTT.

The gene calls are TRBV25-1 and TRBJ2-4, with 12 bases matching TRBD2. The CDR3 spans 18 residues. V was pared by 2 bases and J by 5 bases, with 10 bases of the junction left unmatched. CDR1 and CDR2 (germline): MGHDK, SYGVNS. The CDR3 loop reads CASSEPPRLAGEENIQYF. The CDR3 nucleotides are TGTGCCAGCAGTGAACCTCCCAGACTAGCGGGAGAAGAAAACATTCAGTACTTC.

This sequence joins TRBV5-5 and TRBJ1-6, with a weak D call TRBD1 (6 bases). Germline V lookup: CDR1 SGHKS, CDR2 YYEKEE (reference sequence). V dropped 3 bases and J dropped 9 bases, with 16 bases sitting between them. This CDR3 is 15 amino acids long. Here the CDR3 DNA reads TGTGCCAGCAGCTACATCGGGGCGGACAGTTCACCCCTCCACTTT. This codes for CASSYIGADSSPLHF.

This sequence joins TRBV5-1 and TRBJ2-2, with D perhaps TRBD1 (6 bases). V was shortened by 1 base and J by 1 base, with 8 bases between the two germline ends. This CDR3 is built from 15 residues. The germline CDR1 and CDR2 sequences are SGHRS and YFSETQ. The CDR3 sequence: CASSLQQGNTGELFF. The CDR3 nucleotides read TGCGCCAGCAGCTTGCAACAGGGGAACACCGGGGAGCTGTTTTTT.

The V gene is TRBV4-2, the J gene TRBJ2-2, with 8 bases aligning to TRBD1. Germline values: CDR1 LGHNA, CDR2 YNFKEQ. The CDR3 is 17 residues long. Unmatched junction bases numbered 9, after V lost 3 bases and J lost 3 bases. As DNA, the CDR3 is TGTGCCAGCAGCCAGGAAACCCAGGGGGCGGACACCGGGGAGCTGTTTTTT. It is translated as CASSQETQGADTGELFF.

This clone was detected only a few times. The chain links TRBV13 to TRBJ2-7; 9 nucleotides align to TRBD2. Trimming cost V 0 bases and J 2 bases; bases outside gene matches: 5. The V gene's germline CDR1 is PRHDT and CDR2 FYEKMQ (reference sequence). This CDR3 region has 16 residues. CDR3: CASSLGVAGAAYEQYF. DNA for the CDR3: TGTGCCAGCAGCTTAGGCGTAGCGGGGGCTGCCTACGAGCAGTACTTC.

In its sample, this clone was seen once. The rearrangement uses TRBV3-1 (or the pseudogene TRBV3-2) and TRBJ2-3; no reliable D call. Per the germline V gene, CDR1 is LGHDT and CDR2 is YNNKEL (reference sequence). V lost 0 bases and J lost 0, with 7 bases in between. This CDR3 has 15 residues. This CDR3 reads CASSQELSSTDTQYF. In DNA, the CDR3 is TGTGCCAGCAGCCAAGAGCTATCTAGCACAGATACGCAGTATTTT.

V usage is TRBV6-5 and J usage is TRBJ1-1; D may be TRBD1 (5 bases). Germline-derived CDR1 and CDR2 are MNHEY and SVGAGI. With 6 bases removed from V and 1 base from J, the gap between germline ends came to 12 bases. This CDR3 contains 14 residues. The CDR3 DNA follows: TGTGCCAGCAGACAAGTAAGGGGGAACACTGAAGCTTTCTTT. The encoded protein is CASRQVRGNTEAFF.